The clone carrying this T cell receptor beta chain has more than one count but fewer than ten. No antigen is known for it. The ends were cut back, 7 bases at V and 4 bases at J, with 22 bases in the middle. The CDR3 has 16 residues. This sample is part of a study of CD8 T cells in ankylosing spondylitis. Study conclusions and caveats: What seemed typical of ankylosing spondylitis blood was a TCR beta motif built from 7 or 8 highly homologous variants.

In TCRdb, the 5' RACE reads were re-called with MiXCR into one record per CDR3 protein. This sample yields more than 600,000 distinct CDR3 sequences, of which around a fifth are seen a single time; around 20% belongs to the top ten. The sequencing sample was made of blood, either unsorted or a sorted T cell fraction (not recorded which). The rearrangement joins TRBV12-3 or TRBV12-4 to TRBJ2-5; D remains unclear. The receptor was isolated from a male donor with ankylosing spondylitis. The DNA of the CDR3 is TGTGCCAGCACCCTGACGACACAAAAATCGGGAGAGACCCAGTACTTC. This encodes CASTLTTQKSGETQYF.